The rows below give T cell receptor beta chains drawn from one sample of a study of blood T cells in healthy people across ages. TCRdb ran MiXCR on the 5' RACE reads and lists one entry per CDR3 protein. This sample has some 1 million distinct CDR3 sequences, with roughly 45% found just once. The material sequenced was blood. These receptors were taken from a woman aged 60-70 years in good health. CDR3s include the opening cysteine and the closing phenylalanine or tryptophan. D genes are given only for firm matches. Some rows have no size entry. The others give once, few or many, or a class for an expanded clone.

v_call,j_call,d_call,clone_size,cdr3_nt,cdr3_aa
TRBV7-9,TRBJ2-3,.,.,TGTGCCAGCAGCTTAATTCGCCGTAACGGTAGCACAGATACGCAGTATTTT,CASSLIRRNGSTDTQYF
TRBV12-3/TRBV12-4,TRBJ2-3,.,.,TGCGCCAGCAGACTAGTGGGAGATACGCAGTATTTT,CASRLVGDTQYF
TRBV28,TRBJ2-7,TRBD2,.,TGTGCCAGCAGGGGACTAGCGGTCTCCTACGAGCAGTACTTC,CASRGLAVSYEQYF
TRBV12-5,TRBJ2-7,.,few,TGTGCTAGTGGTTTAGCGGGTTTGGAAACCCAGTACTTC,CASGLAGLETQYF
TRBV27,TRBJ2-3,TRBD1,.,TGTGCCAGCAGACGTGGGGACAGGAGCACAGATACGCAGTATTTT,CASRRGDRSTDTQYF
TRBV29-1,TRBJ2-5,TRBD1,.,TGCAGCGTTTTGGGGACAGGGCCTGGGAAGTACTTC,CSVLGTGPGKYF
TRBV12-3/TRBV12-4,TRBJ2-4,TRBD2,.,TGTGCCAGCAGTTTAGGTCTAGCGGGGCCATGGTACTTC,CASSLGLAGPWYF
TRBV28,TRBJ2-7,.,.,TGTGCCAGCAGTTGGACAGCTGAGCAGTACTTC,CASSWTAEQYF
TRBV18,TRBJ2-7,TRBD1,once,TGTGCCAGCTCACCTTATGGGACAGGGATTAGGTACGAGCAGTACTTC,CASSPYGTGIRYEQYF
TRBV12-3/TRBV12-4,TRBJ2-3,TRBD2,once,TGTGCCAGCAGTTTAGAAGTCGCGGGAGCCCACTCCTTAACGCAGTATTTT,CASSLEVAGAHSLTQYF
TRBV11-2,TRBJ2-1,TRBD2,.,TGTGCCAGCAGCTTATCCAGACTAGCGGGACTCAATGAGCAGTTCTTC,CASSLSRLAGLNEQFF
TRBV12-3/TRBV12-4,TRBJ2-2,TRBD2,.,TGTGCCAGCAGTTTGAGCGGGAGGGCGATCCCGAACACCGGGGAGCTGTTTTTT,CASSLSGRAIPNTGELFF
TRBV20-1,TRBJ2-1,TRBD2,.,TGCAGTGCTAGAGTCCCTAGCGGGATCTCGGGCTACAATGAGCAGTTCTTC,CSARVPSGISGYNEQFF
TRBV6-1,TRBJ2-7,.,.,TGTGTCAGCAGTGATCACAACTACGAGCAGTACTTC,CVSSDHNYEQYF
TRBV12-3/TRBV12-4,TRBJ1-2,.,.,TGTGCCAGCAGTTTAGCCGGGTCCCACTATGGCTACACCTTC,CASSLAGSHYGYTF